This TCR beta chain originates from a study of OX40 agonist ivuxolimab in advanced cancers. About the research overall: Cancers in dose escalation were hepatocellular, melanoma, renal cell and head and neck. Cohort: 75% to 90% men, mean age around 60, aged roughly 23 to 90. It was permissible to have had prior anti-PD-1, anti-PD-L1 or anti-CTLA-4 therapy, and under 45% had some.

Study-level findings and limits: With doses of 0.1 to 3.0 mg/kg, CD4+ and CD8+ blood T cells had undergone clonal expansion by week 6.

The CDR3 covers 13 residues. Trimming shortened V by 8 bases and J by 6 bases, and 14 bases separated the two germline ends. Looked up from germline, CDR1 is MNHNS and CDR2 is SASEGT. As regards this clone: What it binds is unknown.

Some clones are missing from TCRdb's copy, which holds only in-frame ones; the method was immunoSEQ multiplex PCR. This sample has roughly 58,000 clones, with approximately 90% found just once. This clonotype was sampled from an adult with an advanced solid tumor such as melanoma, head and neck, liver or kidney cancer. Sequences were derived from CD4+ or CD8+ T cells sorted from blood, sampled in a trial of the OX40 agonist ivuxolimab. The gene calls are TRBV6-1 and TRBJ2-1, with TRBD1 as a possible D gene (5 bases). CDR3 nucleotide sequence: TGTGCCAGCTCCGCTGGGCAGGGCAATGAGCAGTTCTTC. Translation: CASSAGQGNEQFF.